Shown below are 27 T cell receptor beta chains from a single sample sequenced in a study of T cells after yellow fever vaccination. MiXCR, run by TCRdb on the 5' RACE reads, gives a single entry per CDR3 protein. Of around 330,000 distinct CDR3 sequences listed, around 3.6% are singletons. Here the sequenced sample was PBMCs, taken on the day of the yellow fever booster vaccination. The receptors were sampled from a man aged 18 to 30 who received the YFV17D yellow fever vaccine.

The sample holds a few counts of this clonotype. This sequence joins TRBV10-3 and TRBJ2-7, with a tentative D call TRBD2 (6 bases). The CDR3 covers 14 residues. Germline V lookup: CDR1 ENHRY, CDR2 SYGVKD. Trimming removed 2 bases at V and 4 bases at J, with 12 bases between. The CDR3 region is CAISEVEGRYEQYF. Written as DNA, the CDR3 is TGTGCCATCAGTGAGGTGGAGGGGAGGTACGAGCAGTACTTC.

This CDR3 reads CASSYSLPIRGDTQYF. The CDR3, as DNA: TGTGCCAGCAGTTACTCGCTTCCCATACGGGGGGATACGCAGTATTTT. The chain recombines TRBV6-5 with TRBJ2-3; D may be TRBD2 (6 bases). This CDR3 has 16 amino acids. The V end was cut by 0 bases, the J end by 6 bases, with 16 bases between. The germline gives CDR1 MNHEY, CDR2 SVGAGI.

The V and J genes are TRBV5-1 and TRBJ2-3; perhaps TRBD2 as D (6 bases). Trimming cost V 3 bases and J 1 base, with 9 bases left between them. The CDR3 covers 14 residues. Germline V gives CDR1 SGHRS, CDR2 YFSETQ. CDR3 DNA sequence: TGCGCCAGCAGCTGGTGGGGGGGCACAGATACGCAGTATTTT. This encodes CASSWWGGTDTQYF.

This clonotype occurred many times. The chain joins TRBV2 to TRBJ2-7; D is possibly TRBD2 (5 bases). Germline V CDR1 and CDR2: SNHLY, FYNNEI. The V end lost 6 bases, the J end lost 0 bases, and 12 bases lay between the germline ends. This CDR3 comprises 14 residues. DNA for the CDR3: TGTGCCAGCAGCGGGGATAGCTTCTCCTACGAGCAGTACTTC. Translation gives CASSGDSFSYEQYF. The entire variable domain, with the rest obtained from reference TRBV2 and TRBJ2-7, is as follows: EPEVTQTPSHQVTQMGQEVILRCVPISNHLYFYWYRQILGQKVEFLVSFYNNEISEKSEIFDDQFSVERPDGSNFTLKIRSTKLEDSAMYFCASSGDSFSYEQYFGPGTRLTVT.

This clonotype was recorded at least ten times. V gene TRBV4-1 combines with J gene TRBJ2-1, with 13 bases identical to TRBD2. V dropped 4 bases and J dropped 8; count of bases not matched to a gene: 5. CDR3 length equals 15 residues. Looked up from germline, CDR1 is MGHRA and CDR2 is YSYEKL. The DNA for the CDR3 is TGCGCCAGCAGCCGTGGGACTAGCGGGGCGGATGAGCAGTTCTTC. It codes for CASSRGTSGADEQFF.

This clonotype was recorded at least ten times. The chain has TRBV20-1 and TRBJ2-2, with D tentatively TRBD1 or TRBD2 (6 bases each). Per germline, CDR1 DFQATT and CDR2 SNEGSKA (reference sequence). The CDR3 has 14 amino acids. The V end lost 6 bases, the J end lost 7 bases, and 18 bases lay between the germline ends. This CDR3 reads CSALSLGGNGELFF. The CDR3 nucleotides are TGCAGTGCCCTCTCCCTAGGGGGGAACGGGGAGCTGTTTTTT.

The chain recombines TRBV20-1 with TRBJ2-1; TRBD1 matches at 7 bases. This CDR3 spans 18 amino acids. The trim removed 5 bases at V and 2 bases at J, leaving 18 bases unmatched. CDR1 and CDR2 (germline): DFQATT, SNEGSKA (reference sequence). CDR3 in amino acids: CSASAEGAKSPAYNEQFF. The CDR3 DNA reads as TGCAGTGCTTCGGCCGAGGGGGCCAAGTCACCGGCCTACAATGAGCAGTTCTTC.

This clonotype showed up just a few times. This rearrangement joins TRBV7-2 to TRBJ1-6, with TRBD1 matching over 9 bases. Looked up from germline, CDR1 is SGHTA and CDR2 is FQGNSA. This CDR3 contains 15 residues. V shed 4 bases and J 9 bases; nucleotides not matched to a gene: 7. CDR3 amino acids: CASSSRDRETSPLHF. The CDR3 coding sequence is TGTGCCAGCAGCTCGCGGGACAGGGAAACTTCACCCCTCCACTTT. Variable domain in full (rest from reference TRBV7-2 and TRBJ1-6): GAGVSQSPSNKVTEKGKDVELRCDPISGHTALYWYRQSLGQGLEFLIYFQGNSAPDKSGLPSDRFSAERTGGSVSTLTIQRTQQEDSAVYLCASSSRDRETSPLHFGNGTRLTVT.

Ten or more counts support this clonotype. The chain is built from TRBV6-6 and TRBJ1-4; D may be TRBD1 (5 bases). V gave up 2 bases and J gave up 2 bases, with 12 bases separating them. The CDR3 loop spans 16 amino acids. The germline V gene has CDR1 MNHNY and CDR2 SVGAGI (reference sequence). CDR3 sequence: CASSYPPGGTNEKLFF. The DNA for the CDR3 is TGTGCCAGCAGTTACCCCCCCGGGGGGACTAATGAAAAACTGTTTTTT.

The chain has TRBV13 and TRBJ2-3, with D maybe TRBD1 (6 bases). Between the trimmed V and J ends, which lost 5 bases and 1 base, there was a span of 19 bases. Germline CDR1 and CDR2: PRHDT and FYEKMQ (reference sequence). This CDR3 comprises 17 residues. The CDR3 is CASSRGQLKGRTDTQYF. CDR3 bases: TGTGCCAGCAGCAGAGGACAGTTAAAGGGACGCACAGATACGCAGTATTTT.

This clonotype was seen a handful of times. V gene TRBV7-2 combines with J gene TRBJ1-1, with unresolved D. Trimming stripped 4 bases from V and 2 bases from J, with 8 bases between. The CDR3 runs 13 residues. Germline V gene data show CDR1 as SGHTA and CDR2 as FQGNSA. CDR3 residues: CASSSDINTEAFF. CDR3 nucleotide sequence: TGTGCCAGCAGCTCCGACATCAACACTGAAGCTTTCTTT.

The rearrangement links TRBV19 to TRBJ2-7, with D tentatively TRBD1 (6 bases). The CDR3 is 15 amino acids. The V end lost 9 bases, the J end lost 4 bases, and 22 bases lay between the germline ends. Germline V lookup: CDR1 LNHDA, CDR2 SQIVND (reference sequence). CDR3 in DNA: TGTGCCAGGAAACAGGGCCTCTCGCTGAAATACGAGCAGTACGTC. Translated, it gives CARKQGLSLKYEQYV.

The chain carries TRBV6-6 and TRBJ1-3; D not certain. The CDR3 contains 14 residues. V was cut by 7 bases and J by 0 bases, with 10 bases left in between. The germline CDR1 and CDR2 sequences are MNHNY and SVGAGI (reference sequence). The CDR3 region has the DNA TGTGCCAGCACTGAACAGTTCTCTGGAAACACCATATATTTT. Its translation: CASTEQFSGNTIYF.

J is TRBJ1-6 and V is TRBV5-4; a possible D gene is TRBD1 (5 bases). CDR1 and CDR2 from the germline V gene are SGHNT and YYREEE (reference sequence). V lost 4 bases and J lost 3, with 8 bases in between. This CDR3 spans 14 amino acids. CDR3: CASSETVYNSPLHF. In DNA form, the CDR3 reads TGTGCCAGCAGCGAGACAGTCTATAATTCACCCCTCCACTTT. The full variable domain, rest sourced from reference TRBV5-4 and TRBJ1-6, is ETGVTQSPTHLIKTRGQQVTLRCSSQSGHNTVSWYQQALGQGPQFIFQYYREEENGRGNFPPRFSGLQFPNYSSELNVNALELDDSALYLCASSETVYNSPLHFGNGTRLTVT.

The chain has TRBV28 and TRBJ1-2; D might be TRBD1 (6 bases). Germline lookup yields CDR1 MDHEN and CDR2 SYDVKM. The CDR3 has 13 residues. Trimming removed 8 bases from V and 2 bases from J, with 12 bases in between. CDR3 loop: CASGQPNNYGYTF. The CDR3 DNA follows: TGTGCCAGCGGACAGCCCAACAACTATGGCTACACCTTC.

The chain joins TRBV6-6 to TRBJ1-4, with 8 bases aligning to TRBD1. Germline lookup yields CDR1 MNHNY and CDR2 SVGAGI (reference sequence). With V trimmed by 5 bases and J by 6 bases, 11 bases remained unmatched. The length of the CDR3 is 16 residues. In DNA, the CDR3 is TGTGCCAGCAGTCCCAGCAGGGGGCGCTGGTATGAAAAACTGTTTTTT. This gives the protein CASSPSRGRWYEKLFF.

This clonotype occurred a few times. CDR3 loop: CASKLTGGEKLFF. DNA of the CDR3: TGCGCCAGCAAGCTAACTGGGGGTGAAAAACTGTTTTTT. This chain joins TRBV4-1 and TRBJ1-4; D possibly corresponds to TRBD1 (5 bases). Germline V lookup: CDR1 MGHRA, CDR2 YSYEKL. Trimming shortened V by 7 bases and J by 7 bases, and 13 bases separated the two germline ends. This CDR3 has 13 residues.

The chain combines TRBV7-9 with TRBJ2-5; D is ambiguous. Trimming took off 3 bases at V and 4 bases at J, with 6 bases between the two ends. Germline CDR1 reads SEHNR; CDR2 reads FQNEAQ (reference sequence). The CDR3 is made up of 12 amino acids. CDR3 amino acids: CASSFIIETQYF. The CDR3 nucleotides are TGTGCCAGCAGCTTTATCATAGAGACCCAGTACTTC.

This clonotype has ten or more counts. This sequence joins TRBV5-1 and TRBJ2-1, with D tentatively TRBD1 (5 bases). Trimming took 4 bases from V and 15 from J, leaving 23 bases between them. This CDR3 has 14 amino acids. Germline-derived CDR1 and CDR2 are SGHRS and YFSETQ. The CDR3 DNA reads TGCGCCAGCAGCCCCCTAGGGCAAGGGGTAGAGAGGTTCTTC. It specifies CASSPLGQGVERFF.

This clonotype was observed many times. The rearrangement links TRBV28 to TRBJ2-1; perhaps TRBD2 as D (5 bases). CDR3 size: 14 residues. The germline V gene has CDR1 MDHEN and CDR2 SYDVKM. V lost 6 bases to trimming and J lost 6 bases, with 15 bases between them. CDR3 in amino acids: CASSFGLSGNEQFF. DNA of the CDR3: TGTGCCAGCAGCTTCGGACTTAGTGGCAATGAGCAGTTCTTC.

This chain joins TRBV12-3 or TRBV12-4 and TRBJ2-5, with D perhaps matching TRBD1 or TRBD2 (5 bases each). V was clipped by 2 bases and J by 4 bases, with 11 bases between them. The CDR3 spans 14 residues. The CDR3 DNA follows: TGTGCCAGCAGTTTATCCAGGGACGGAGAGACCCAGTACTTC. Translation: CASSLSRDGETQYF.

Many counts were recorded for this clonotype. This CDR3 reads CSARGRGRNEQFF. The DNA for the CDR3 is TGCAGTGCTAGAGGGAGAGGGAGGAATGAGCAGTTCTTC. This chain joins TRBV20-1 and TRBJ2-1, with D possibly TRBD2 on 6 matching bases. Trimming pared 1 base from V and 7 bases from J, leaving 11 bases between. This CDR3 has 13 residues. Per germline, CDR1 DFQATT and CDR2 SNEGSKA (reference sequence).

This clonotype came up many times. The J gene is TRBJ2-1, the V gene TRBV29-1; no firm D call. V gave up 2 bases and J gave up 3 bases, with 8 bases separating them. This CDR3 has 13 amino acids. The germline gives CDR1 SQVTM, CDR2 ANQGSEA. The CDR3 here is CSVEWGLYNEQFF. The CDR3 DNA follows: TGCAGCGTTGAATGGGGTCTCTACAATGAGCAGTTCTTC.

This clonotype was recorded at least ten times. The J gene is TRBJ2-3, the V gene TRBV5-1; tentatively, D is TRBD2 (7 bases). Trimming took 1 base from V and 2 from J, leaving 14 bases between them. In germline, CDR1 is SGHRS, CDR2 YFSETQ. This CDR3 is 16 amino acids long. The CDR3 DNA follows: TGCGCCAGCAGCTTGTTGGCGGGGGCCTCCACAGATACGCAGTATTTT. Amino acids: CASSLLAGASTDTQYF.

This clonotype was recorded at least ten times. The chain uses TRBV10-3 and TRBJ1-2, with D unresolved. The CDR3 runs to 17 residues. Germline loops: CDR1 ENHRY, CDR2 SYGVKD. The ends were cut back, 3 bases at V and 0 bases at J, with 17 bases in the middle. The CDR3 region is CAISDRGFGRANYGYTF. CDR3 in DNA: TGTGCCATCAGTGACAGAGGGTTCGGCAGAGCTAACTATGGCTACACCTTC.

The chain uses TRBV11-2 and TRBJ2-7, with D perhaps TRBD1 or TRBD2 (5 bases each). The length of the CDR3 is 12 residues. The germline CDR1 and CDR2 sequences are SGHAT and FQNNGV. With 11 bases removed from V and 2 bases from J, the gap between germline ends came to 13 bases. The CDR3 DNA sequence: TGTGCCGGGGACGGGGAAACCTACGAGCAGTACTTC. It is translated as CAGDGETYEQYF.

This chain uses TRBV5-5 with TRBJ1-4; maybe TRBD1 (5 bases). Between the trimmed V and J ends, which lost 4 bases and 6 bases, there was a span of 13 bases. The germline V gene encodes CDR1 SGHKS and CDR2 YYEKEE (reference sequence). The CDR3 covers 14 residues. CDR3 bases: TGTGCCAGCAGCCTGCGGGACGGATATGAAAAACTGTTTTTT. Translated, it gives CASSLRDGYEKLFF.